The 5 T cell receptor beta chains below were found in one sample sequenced in a study of T cell repertoires in cytomegalovirus infection. TCRdb used MiXCR to reprocess the reads, holding one entry per CDR3 protein. The table includes some 270,000 distinct CDR3 sequences, approximately 17% detected once. Sequencing input: CD8+ T cells from PBMCs. The receptors derive from a human donor in good health (CMV status not recorded). Some clones in this sample may be carry-over from other donors' samples.

This chain uses TRBV6-2 or TRBV6-3 with TRBJ1-1; D perhaps matches TRBD1 (6 bases). Germline V lookup: CDR1 MNHEY, CDR2 SVGEGT. The CDR3 spans 14 residues. The ends were cut back, 5 bases at V and 3 bases at J, with 13 bases in the middle. CDR3 protein: CASSIGGSYTEAFF. DNA of the CDR3: TGTGCCAGCAGTATCGGGGGCAGTTACACTGAAGCTTTCTTT.

This clonotype was seen a handful of times. This chain links TRBV6-2 or TRBV6-3 with TRBJ2-3; 8 positions match TRBD1. After removal of 5 bases from V and 9 bases from J, the junction contained 4 bases not matched to a gene. The germline V gene encodes CDR1 MNHEY and CDR2 SVGEGT. CDR3 size: 12 residues. For the CDR3, the DNA is TGTGCCAGCAGTCGGGACAGGAGGACGCAGTATTTT. Its translation: CASSRDRRTQYF.

CDR3 DNA sequence: TGTGCCAGCAGCCGGACAGGGGTTCTAGGGGCTTTCTTT. It specifies CASSRTGVLGAFF. The chain links TRBV3-1 to TRBJ1-1; 9 nucleotides agree with TRBD1. The germline CDR1 and CDR2 sequences are LGHDT and YNNKEL (reference sequence). V trimming: 4 bases; J trimming: 11 bases; junction bases outside the gene matches: 8. This CDR3 contains 13 residues.

This clonotype was recorded a few times. This chain links TRBV4-1 with TRBJ2-1; D call uncertain. V was trimmed by 1 base and J by 2 bases, leaving 9 bases between them. Germline lookup yields CDR1 MGHRA and CDR2 YSYEKL. CDR3 length equals 15 residues. CDR3: CASSQGPLTYNEQFF. Written as DNA, the CDR3 is TGCGCCAGCAGCCAAGGGCCCCTAACCTACAATGAGCAGTTCTTC.

In this sample, this clonotype turned up a few times. The chain joins TRBV11-2 to TRBJ1-1; TRBD1 agrees at 7 bases. The V and J ends lost 5 bases and 1 base, in that order; junction bases with no gene match: 13. Germline loops: CDR1 SGHAT, CDR2 FQNNGV. This CDR3 comprises 17 residues. This CDR3 reads CASSPIRLGQQNTEAFF. Written as DNA, the CDR3 is TGTGCCAGCAGCCCTATTAGGTTGGGACAGCAGAACACTGAAGCTTTCTTT.